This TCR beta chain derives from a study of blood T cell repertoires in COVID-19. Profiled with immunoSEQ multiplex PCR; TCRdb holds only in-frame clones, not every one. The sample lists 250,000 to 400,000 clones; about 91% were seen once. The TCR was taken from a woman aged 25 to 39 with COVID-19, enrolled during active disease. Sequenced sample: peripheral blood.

CDR3 residues: CASSMEKGGGSGYTF. In nucleotides, the CDR3 is TGTGCCAGTAGTATGGAGAAAGGGGGGGGATCTGGCTACACCTTC. The V call is TRBV19, the J call TRBJ1-2, with D maybe TRBD1 (6 bases). V was clipped by 3 bases and J by 7 bases, with 18 bases between them. Germline V gives CDR1 LNHDA, CDR2 SQIVND (reference sequence). CDR3 size: 15 residues.